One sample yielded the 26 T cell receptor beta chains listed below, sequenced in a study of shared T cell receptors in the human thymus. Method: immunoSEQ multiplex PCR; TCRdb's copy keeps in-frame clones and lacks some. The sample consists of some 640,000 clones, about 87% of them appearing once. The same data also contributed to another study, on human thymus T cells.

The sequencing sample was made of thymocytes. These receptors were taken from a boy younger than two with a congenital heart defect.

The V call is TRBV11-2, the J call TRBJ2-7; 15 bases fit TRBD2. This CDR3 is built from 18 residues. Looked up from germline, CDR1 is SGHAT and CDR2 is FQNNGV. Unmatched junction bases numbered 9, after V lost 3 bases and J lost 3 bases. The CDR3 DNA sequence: TGTGCCAGCAGCTTCCCCGCCCTGGGACTAGCGGGAGGCTACGAGCAGTACTTC. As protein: CASSFPALGLAGGYEQYF.

The CDR3 loop is CASSLRADTQYF. The CDR3, as DNA: TGTGCCAGCAGCCTCCGGGCAGATACGCAGTATTTT. The chain links TRBV9 to TRBJ2-3; D remains ambiguous. This CDR3 has 12 residues. Trimming shortened V by 4 bases and J by 4 bases, and 7 bases separated the two germline ends. Germline CDR1 and CDR2: SGDLS and YYNGEE.

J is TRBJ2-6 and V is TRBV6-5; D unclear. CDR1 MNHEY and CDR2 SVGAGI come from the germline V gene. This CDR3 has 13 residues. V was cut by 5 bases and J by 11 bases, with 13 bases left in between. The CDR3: CASSQIPSYVLTF. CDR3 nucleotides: TGTGCCAGCAGTCAGATCCCCAGTTACGTCCTGACTTTC.

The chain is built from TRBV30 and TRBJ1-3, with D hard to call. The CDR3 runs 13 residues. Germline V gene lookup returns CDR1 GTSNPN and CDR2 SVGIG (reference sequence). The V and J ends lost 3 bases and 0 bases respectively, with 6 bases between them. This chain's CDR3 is CAWRFYSGNTIYF. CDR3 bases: TGTGCCTGGAGGTTCTACTCTGGAAACACCATATATTTT.

Here the CDR3 reads CASSQPSRGSGNTIYF. Written as DNA, the CDR3 is TGTGCCAGCAGCCAGCCCTCCCGAGGCTCTGGAAACACCATATATTTT. This sequence joins TRBV14 and TRBJ1-3; the D is unclear. From germline, CDR1 is SGHDN and CDR2 FVKESK. CDR3 length: 16 residues. Deletions cut 3 bases from V and 0 bases from J, with 12 bases between.

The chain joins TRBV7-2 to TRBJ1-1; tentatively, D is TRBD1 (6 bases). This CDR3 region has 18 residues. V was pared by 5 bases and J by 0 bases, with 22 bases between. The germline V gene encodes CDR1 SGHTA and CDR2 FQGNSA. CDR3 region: CASSPVRTAEAMNTEAFF. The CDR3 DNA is TGTGCCAGCAGCCCAGTCCGGACAGCAGAAGCAATGAACACTGAAGCTTTCTTT.

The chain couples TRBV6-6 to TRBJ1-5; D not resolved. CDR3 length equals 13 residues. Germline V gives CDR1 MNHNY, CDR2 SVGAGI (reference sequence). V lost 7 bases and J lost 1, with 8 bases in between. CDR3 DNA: TGTGCCAGCACGGAGGAGAGCAATCAGCCCCAGCATTTT. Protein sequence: CASTEESNQPQHF.

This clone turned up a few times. CDR3 sequence: CASSLATEETQYF. The CDR3, as DNA: TGTGCCAGCAGCTTAGCCACAGAAGAGACCCAGTACTTC. The chain combines TRBV7-8 with TRBJ2-5; D not resolved. The CDR3 spans 13 residues. In germline, CDR1 is SGHVS, CDR2 FQNEAQ. The V gene lost 0 bases and the J gene lost 3 bases, with 5 bases spanning the gap. The entire variable domain, with the rest obtained from reference TRBV7-8 and TRBJ2-5, is as follows: GAGVSQSPRYKVAKRGQDVALRCDPISGHVSLFWYQQALGQGPEFLTYFQNEAQLDKSGLPSDRFFAERPEGSVSTLKIQRTQQEDSAVYLCASSLATEETQYFGPGTRLLVL.

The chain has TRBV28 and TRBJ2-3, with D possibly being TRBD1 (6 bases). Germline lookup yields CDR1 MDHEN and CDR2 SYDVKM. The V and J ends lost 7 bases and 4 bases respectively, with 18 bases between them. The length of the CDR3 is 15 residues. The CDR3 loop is CASTKTGKYADTQYF. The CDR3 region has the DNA TGTGCCAGCACCAAAACAGGGAAATACGCAGATACGCAGTATTTT.

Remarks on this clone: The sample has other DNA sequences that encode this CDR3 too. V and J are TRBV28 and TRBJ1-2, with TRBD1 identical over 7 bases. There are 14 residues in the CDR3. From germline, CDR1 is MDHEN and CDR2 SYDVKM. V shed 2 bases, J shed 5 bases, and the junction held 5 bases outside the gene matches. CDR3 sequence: CASSLLRQGYGYTF. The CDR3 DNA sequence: TGTGCCAGCAGTTTACTGCGACAGGGATATGGCTACACCTTC.

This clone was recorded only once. The CDR3 reads CASSLGQGDYYEQYF. CDR3 DNA: TGCGCCAGCAGCCTCGGACAGGGAGACTACTACGAGCAGTACTTC. This sequence joins TRBV5-1 and TRBJ2-7; 8 bases line up with TRBD1. Trimming cost V 4 bases and J 3 bases; bases outside gene matches: 9. In germline, CDR1 is SGHRS, CDR2 YFSETQ. The CDR3 sequence is 15 residues long.

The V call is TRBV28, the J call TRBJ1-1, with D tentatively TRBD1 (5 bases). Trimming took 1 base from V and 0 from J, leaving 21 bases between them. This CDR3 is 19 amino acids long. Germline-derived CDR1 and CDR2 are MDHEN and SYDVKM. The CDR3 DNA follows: TGTGCCAGCAGTTTATCGCCACGCCCCACAGGACCCATGAACACTGAAGCTTTCTTT. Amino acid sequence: CASSLSPRPTGPMNTEAFF.

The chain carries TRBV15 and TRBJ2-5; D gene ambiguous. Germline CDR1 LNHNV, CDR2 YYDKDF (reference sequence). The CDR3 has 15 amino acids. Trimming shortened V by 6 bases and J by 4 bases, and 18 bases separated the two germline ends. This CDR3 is CATRPKINSLETQYF. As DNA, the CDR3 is TGTGCCACCAGACCGAAGATAAACAGCCTAGAGACCCAGTACTTC.

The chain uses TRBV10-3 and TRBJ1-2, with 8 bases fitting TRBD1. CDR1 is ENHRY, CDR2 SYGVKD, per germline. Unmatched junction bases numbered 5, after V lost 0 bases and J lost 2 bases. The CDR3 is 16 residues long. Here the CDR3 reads CAISESSAGGNYGYTF. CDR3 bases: TGTGCCATCAGTGAGTCGAGCGCAGGGGGCAACTATGGCTACACCTTC.

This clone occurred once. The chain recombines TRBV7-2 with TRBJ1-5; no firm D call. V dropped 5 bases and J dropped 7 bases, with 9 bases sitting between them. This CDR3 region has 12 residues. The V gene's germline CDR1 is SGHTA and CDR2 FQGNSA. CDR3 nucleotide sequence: TGTGCCAGCAGCCCAACCGGGCAGCCCCAGCATTTT. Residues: CASSPTGQPQHF.

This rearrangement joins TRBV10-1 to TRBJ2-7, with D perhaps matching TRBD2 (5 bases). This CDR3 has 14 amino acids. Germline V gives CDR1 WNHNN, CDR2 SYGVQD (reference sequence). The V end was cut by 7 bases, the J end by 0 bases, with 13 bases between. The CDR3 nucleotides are TGCGCCAGCACTGCGGAGGCCACCTCCTACGAGCAGTACTTC. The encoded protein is CASTAEATSYEQYF.

For the CDR3, the DNA is TGTGCCAGCAGCTTAACCGGGACTAGCGAGGACAATGAGCAGTTCTTC. Protein sequence: CASSLTGTSEDNEQFF. The V gene is TRBV5-6, the J gene TRBJ2-1, with 10 bases identical to TRBD2. Germline V gives CDR1 SGHDT, CDR2 YYEEEE. The CDR3 has 16 residues. The junction had 7 bases not matched to a gene; V was cut back by 2 bases and J by 5 bases.

CDR3 residues: CASDSSYEQYF. CDR3 sequence (DNA): TGTGCCAGCGACTCCTCCTACGAGCAGTACTTC. The chain is built from TRBV5-5 and TRBJ2-7, with D unresolved. Germline CDR1 and CDR2: SGHKS and YYEKEE (reference sequence). Trimming left V 7 bases short and J 0 bases short, with 5 bases between. This CDR3 has 11 amino acids.

CDR3 nucleotides: TGTGCCAGCTCCCTTTTAGGCGGAGCGGGCAATCAGCCCCAGCATTTT. Translating gives CASSLLGGAGNQPQHF. The chain links TRBV21-1 to TRBJ1-5. TRBV21-1 is assigned pseudogene status. CDR3 size: 16 residues.

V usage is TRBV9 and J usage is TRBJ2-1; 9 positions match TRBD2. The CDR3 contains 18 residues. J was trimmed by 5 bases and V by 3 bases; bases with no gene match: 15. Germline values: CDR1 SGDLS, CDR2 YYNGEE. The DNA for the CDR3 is TGTGCCAGCAGCGGACCTAGCGGGATGAATGTGGGCGACAATGAGCAGTTCTTC. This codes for CASSGPSGMNVGDNEQFF.

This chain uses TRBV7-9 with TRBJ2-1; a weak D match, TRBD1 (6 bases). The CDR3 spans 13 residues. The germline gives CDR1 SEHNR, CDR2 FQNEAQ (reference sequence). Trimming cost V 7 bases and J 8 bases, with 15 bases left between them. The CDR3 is CASTIGGPDEQFF. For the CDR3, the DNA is TGTGCCAGCACGATTGGGGGCCCCGATGAGCAGTTCTTC.

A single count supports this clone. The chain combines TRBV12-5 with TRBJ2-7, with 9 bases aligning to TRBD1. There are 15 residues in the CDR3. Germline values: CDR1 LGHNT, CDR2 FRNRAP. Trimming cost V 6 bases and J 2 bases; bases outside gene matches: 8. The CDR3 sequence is CASGQRDRVAYEQYF. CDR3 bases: TGTGCTAGTGGCCAAAGGGACAGGGTAGCCTACGAGCAGTACTTC.

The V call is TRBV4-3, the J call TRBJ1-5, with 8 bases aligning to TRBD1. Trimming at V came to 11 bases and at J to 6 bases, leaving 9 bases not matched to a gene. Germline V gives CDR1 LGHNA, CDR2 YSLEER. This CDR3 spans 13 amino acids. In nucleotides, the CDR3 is TGCGCCGGACCCCAGGGGGCGACTCAGCCCCAGCATTTT. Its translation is CAGPQGATQPQHF.

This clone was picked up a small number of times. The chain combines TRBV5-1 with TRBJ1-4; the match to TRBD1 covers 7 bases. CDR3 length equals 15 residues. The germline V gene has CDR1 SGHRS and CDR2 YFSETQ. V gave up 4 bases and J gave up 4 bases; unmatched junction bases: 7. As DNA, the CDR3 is TGCGCCAGCAGCGACGGGACAGCCTTTAATGAAAAACTGTTTTTT. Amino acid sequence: CASSDGTAFNEKLFF.

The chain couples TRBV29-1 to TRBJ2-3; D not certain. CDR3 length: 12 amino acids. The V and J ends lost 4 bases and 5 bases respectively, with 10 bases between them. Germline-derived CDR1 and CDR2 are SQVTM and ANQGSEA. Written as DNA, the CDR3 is TGCAGCGTTGGCTGGTCGGTAGATACGCAGTATTTT. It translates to CSVGWSVDTQYF.

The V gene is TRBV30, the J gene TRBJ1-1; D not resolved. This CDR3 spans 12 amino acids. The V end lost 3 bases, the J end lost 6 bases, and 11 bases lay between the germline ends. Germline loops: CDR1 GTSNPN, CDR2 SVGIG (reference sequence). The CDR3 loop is CAWSGGVPEAFF. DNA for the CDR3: TGTGCCTGGAGCGGCGGGGTCCCTGAAGCTTTCTTT. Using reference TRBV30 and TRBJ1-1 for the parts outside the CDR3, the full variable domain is SQTIHQWPATLVQPVGSPLSLECTVEGTSNPNLYWYRQAAGRGLQLLFYSVGIGQISSEVPQNLSASRPQDRQFILSSKKLLLSDSGFYLCAWSGGVPEAFFGQGTRLTVV.